What follows is one TCR beta chain and its context. The data were obtained in a study of blood T cell repertoires in COVID-19. Those enrolled, adults aged about 18 to 89 years, came from about two dozen US areas. Profiling relied on immunoSEQ multiplex PCR, and the TCRdb table lists in-frame clones only, not all of them. The sample contains about 200,000 clones, roughly 89% of which appear only once. The source of this sequence is a woman aged 40-49 years with acute COVID-19. The sequencing sample was made of PBMCs or T cells enriched from blood (not recorded which).

The CDR3 sequence: CASSETGAHSYNEQFF. The CDR3 coding sequence is TGTGCCAGCAGCGAGACAGGGGCCCACTCCTACAATGAGCAGTTCTTC. The rearrangement joins TRBV4-2 to TRBJ2-1; 8 nucleotides match TRBD1. In germline, CDR1 is LGHNA, CDR2 YNFKEQ. J lost 0 bases, V lost 5 bases, and 6 bases had no gene match. The CDR3 covers 16 residues.